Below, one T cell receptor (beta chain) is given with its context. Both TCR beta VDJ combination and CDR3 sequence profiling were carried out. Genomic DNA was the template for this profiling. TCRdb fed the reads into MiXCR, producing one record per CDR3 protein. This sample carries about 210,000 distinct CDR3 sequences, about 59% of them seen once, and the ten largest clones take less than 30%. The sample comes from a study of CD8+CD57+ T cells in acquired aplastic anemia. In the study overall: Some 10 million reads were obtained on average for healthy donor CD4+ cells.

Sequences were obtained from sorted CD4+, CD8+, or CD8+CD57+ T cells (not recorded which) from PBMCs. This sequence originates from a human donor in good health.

CDR3 protein: CASSGPGNTEAFF. The CDR3 DNA is TGTGCCAGCAGCGGCCCGGGAAACACTGAAGCTTTCTTT. This sequence joins TRBV9 and TRBJ1-1; D not resolved. Germline CDR1 SGDLS, CDR2 YYNGEE. The CDR3 runs to 13 residues. V lost 3 bases, J lost 2 bases, and 8 bases lay in between.